This T cell receptor beta chain was sequenced in a study of cytomegalovirus exposure and HLA in healthy donors. Study-wide results and limits: Most TCR beta V segments were productive about 90% or about 30% of the time in an earlier analysis. Some TCR beta chains (roughly 150 of them) were listed as cytomegalovirus-associated.

Vbeta (60) and Jbeta (13) primers were used in the PCR. Clones were read by immunoSEQ multiplex PCR, and TCRdb kept only the in-frame ones, dropping some. Counted here are around 160,000 clones, about 77% occurring once; the ten biggest clones make up roughly 10%. As for this clone: Its specificity is not known.

The receptor was isolated from a young man in good health and CMV-seropositive. The sequencing input was PBMCs.

CDR3 DNA: TGTGCCTGGAGTGAGCAGGGGGCAGATACGCAGTATTTT. Translating it yields CAWSEQGADTQYF. V and J are TRBV30 and TRBJ2-3, with 7 bases fitting TRBD1. This CDR3 is built from 13 residues. Germline CDR1 GTSNPN, CDR2 SVGIG (reference sequence). The trim removed 1 base at V and 4 bases at J, leaving 2 bases unmatched.